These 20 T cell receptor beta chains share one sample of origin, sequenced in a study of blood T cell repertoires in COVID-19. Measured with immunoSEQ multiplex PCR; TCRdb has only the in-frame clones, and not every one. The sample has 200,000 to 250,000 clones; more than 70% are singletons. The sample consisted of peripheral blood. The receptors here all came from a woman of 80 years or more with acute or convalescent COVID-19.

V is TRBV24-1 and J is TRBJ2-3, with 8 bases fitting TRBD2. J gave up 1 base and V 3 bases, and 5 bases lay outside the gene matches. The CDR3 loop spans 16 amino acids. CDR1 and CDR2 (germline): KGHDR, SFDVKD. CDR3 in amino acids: CATSDQRGWGTDTQYF. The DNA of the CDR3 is TGTGCCACCAGTGATCAGCGGGGGTGGGGCACAGATACGCAGTATTTT.

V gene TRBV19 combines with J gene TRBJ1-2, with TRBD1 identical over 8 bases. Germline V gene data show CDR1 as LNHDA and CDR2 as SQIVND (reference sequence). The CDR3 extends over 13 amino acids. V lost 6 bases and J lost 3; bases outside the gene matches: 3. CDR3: CASSVTGDYGYTF. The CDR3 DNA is TGTGCCAGTAGCGTGACAGGGGACTATGGCTACACCTTC.

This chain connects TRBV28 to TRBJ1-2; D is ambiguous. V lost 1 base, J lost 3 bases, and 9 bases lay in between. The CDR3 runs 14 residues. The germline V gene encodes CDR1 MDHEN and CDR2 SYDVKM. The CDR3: CASSLFLEDYGYTF. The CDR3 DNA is TGTGCCAGCAGTTTATTCCTTGAGGACTATGGCTACACCTTC.

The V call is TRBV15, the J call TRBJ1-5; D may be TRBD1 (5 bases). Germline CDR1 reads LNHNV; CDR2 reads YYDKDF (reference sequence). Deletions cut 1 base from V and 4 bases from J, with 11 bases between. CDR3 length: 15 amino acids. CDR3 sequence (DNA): TGTGCCACCAGCAGAGGCCGACAGCAAAATCAGCCCCAGCATTTT. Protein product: CATSRGRQQNQPQHF.

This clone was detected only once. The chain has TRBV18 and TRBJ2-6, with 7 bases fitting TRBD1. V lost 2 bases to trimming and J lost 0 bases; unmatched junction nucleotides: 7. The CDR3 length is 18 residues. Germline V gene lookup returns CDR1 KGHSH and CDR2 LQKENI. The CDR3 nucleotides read TGTGCCAGCTCACCAGGTCGAGGGGGCACCTCTGGGGCCAACGTCCTGACTTTC. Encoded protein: CASSPGRGGTSGANVLTF.

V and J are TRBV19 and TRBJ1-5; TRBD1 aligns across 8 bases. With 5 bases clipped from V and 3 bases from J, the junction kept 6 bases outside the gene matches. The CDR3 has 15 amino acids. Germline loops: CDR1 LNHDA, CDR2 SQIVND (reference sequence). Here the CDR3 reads CASSRTGMVNQPQHF. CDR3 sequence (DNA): TGTGCCAGTAGTCGGACAGGGATGGTCAATCAGCCCCAGCATTTT. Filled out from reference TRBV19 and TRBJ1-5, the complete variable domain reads DGGITQSPKYLFRKEGQNVTLSCEQNLNHDAMYWYRQDPGQGLRLIYYSQIVNDFQKGDIAEGYSVSREKKESFPLTVTSAQKNPTAFYLCASSRTGMVNQPQHFGDGTRLSIL.

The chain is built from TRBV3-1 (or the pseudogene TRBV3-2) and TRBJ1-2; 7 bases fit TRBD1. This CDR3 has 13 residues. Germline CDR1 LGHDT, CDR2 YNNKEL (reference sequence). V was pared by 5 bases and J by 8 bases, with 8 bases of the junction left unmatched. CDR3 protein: CASSRAGGEGYTF. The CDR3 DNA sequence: TGTGCCAGCAGCAGGGCAGGGGGAGAGGGCTACACCTTC.

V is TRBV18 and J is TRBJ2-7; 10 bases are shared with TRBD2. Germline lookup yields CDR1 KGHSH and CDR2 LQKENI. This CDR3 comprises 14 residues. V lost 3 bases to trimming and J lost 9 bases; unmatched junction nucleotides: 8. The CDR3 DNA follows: TGTGCCAGCTCACCCCAGGGCCAGCGGGGGGGGCAGTACTTC. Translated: CASSPQGQRGGQYF. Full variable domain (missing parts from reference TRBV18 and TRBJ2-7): NAGVMQNPRHLVRRRGQEARLRCSPMKGHSHVYWYRQLPEEGLKFMVYLQKENIIDESGMPKERFSAEFPKEGPSILRIQQVVRGDSAAYFCASSPQGQRGGQYFGPGTRLTVT.

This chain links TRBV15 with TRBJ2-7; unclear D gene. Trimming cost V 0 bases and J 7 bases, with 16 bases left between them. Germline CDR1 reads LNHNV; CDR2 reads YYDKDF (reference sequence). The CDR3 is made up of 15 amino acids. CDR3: CATSRDRYPVGEQYF. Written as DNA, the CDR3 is TGTGCCACCAGCAGAGATAGGTACCCCGTCGGGGAGCAGTACTTC.

CDR3 in DNA: TGTGCCAGCAGCTTAGTTGGCAGGTATAATTCACCCCTCCACTTT. Residues: CASSLVGRYNSPLHF. The chain is built from TRBV7-2 and TRBJ1-6; no reliable D call. CDR3 length: 15 residues. Trimming pared 1 base from V and 4 bases from J, leaving 8 bases between. Per germline, CDR1 SGHTA and CDR2 FQGNSA.

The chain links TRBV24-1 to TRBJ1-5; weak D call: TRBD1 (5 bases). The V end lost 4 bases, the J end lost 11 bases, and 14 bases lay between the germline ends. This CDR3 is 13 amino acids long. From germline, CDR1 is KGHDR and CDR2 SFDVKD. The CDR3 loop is CATSDGDYQSQHF. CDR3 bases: TGTGCCACCAGTGACGGGGACTACCAGTCCCAGCATTTT.

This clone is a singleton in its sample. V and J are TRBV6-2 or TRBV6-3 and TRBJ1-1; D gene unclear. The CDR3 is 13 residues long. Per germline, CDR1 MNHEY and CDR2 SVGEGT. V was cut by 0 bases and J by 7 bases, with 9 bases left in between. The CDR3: CASSYSRSLEAFF. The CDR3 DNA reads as TGTGCCAGCAGTTACTCCCGGAGTCTTGAAGCTTTCTTT.

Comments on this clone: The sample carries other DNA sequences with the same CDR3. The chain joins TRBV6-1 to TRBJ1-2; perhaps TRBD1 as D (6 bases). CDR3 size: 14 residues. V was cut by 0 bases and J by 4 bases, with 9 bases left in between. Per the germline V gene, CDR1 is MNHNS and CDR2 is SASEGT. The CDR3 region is CASSEAGQIYGYTF. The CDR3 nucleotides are TGTGCCAGCAGTGAAGCTGGACAGATCTATGGCTACACCTTC.

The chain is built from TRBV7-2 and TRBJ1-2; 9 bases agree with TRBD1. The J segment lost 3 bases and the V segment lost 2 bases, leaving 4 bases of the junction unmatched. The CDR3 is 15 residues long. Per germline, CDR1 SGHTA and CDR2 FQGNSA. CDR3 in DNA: TGTGCCAGCAGCTTATCGGGACAGGGTTACTATGGCTACACCTTC. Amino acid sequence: CASSLSGQGYYGYTF.

CDR3 sequence reads: CASSEIGADTDTQYF. The CDR3 DNA follows: TGTGCCAGCAGTGAAATAGGGGCAGACACAGATACGCAGTATTTT. This chain uses TRBV2 with TRBJ2-3, with D tentatively TRBD1 (5 bases). The CDR3 runs 15 residues. Trimming shortened V by 2 bases and J by 2 bases, and 11 bases separated the two germline ends. The germline CDR1 and CDR2 sequences are SNHLY and FYNNEI.

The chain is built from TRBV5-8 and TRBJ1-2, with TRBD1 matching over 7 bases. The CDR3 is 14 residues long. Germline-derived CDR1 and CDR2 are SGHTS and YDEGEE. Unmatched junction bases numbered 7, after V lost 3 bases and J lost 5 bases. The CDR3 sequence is CASSSLDREYGYTF. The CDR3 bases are TGTGCCAGCAGCTCACTAGACAGGGAATATGGCTACACCTTC.

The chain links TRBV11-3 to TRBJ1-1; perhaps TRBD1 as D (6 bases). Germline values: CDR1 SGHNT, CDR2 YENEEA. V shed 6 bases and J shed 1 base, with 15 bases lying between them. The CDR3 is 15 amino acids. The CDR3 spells CASSRSGTKNTEAFF. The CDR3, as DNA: TGTGCCAGCAGTCGATCCGGGACAAAGAACACTGAAGCTTTCTTT.

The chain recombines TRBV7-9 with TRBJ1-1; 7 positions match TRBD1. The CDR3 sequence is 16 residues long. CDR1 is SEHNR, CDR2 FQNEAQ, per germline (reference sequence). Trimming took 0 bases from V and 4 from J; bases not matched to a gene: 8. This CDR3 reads CASSLALRDRATEAFF. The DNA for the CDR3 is TGTGCCAGCAGCTTAGCGTTAAGGGACAGAGCCACTGAAGCTTTCTTT. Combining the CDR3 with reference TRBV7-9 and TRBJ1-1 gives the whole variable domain DTGVSQNPRHKITKRGQNVTFRCDPISEHNRLYWYRQTLGQGPEFLTYFQNEAQLEKSRLLSDRFSAERPKGSFSTLEIQRTEQGDSAMYLCASSLALRDRATEAFFGQGTRLTVV.

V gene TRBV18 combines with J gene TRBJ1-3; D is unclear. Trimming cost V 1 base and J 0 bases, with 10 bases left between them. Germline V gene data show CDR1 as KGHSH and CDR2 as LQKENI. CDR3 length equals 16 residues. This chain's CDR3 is CASSPQNSLSGNTIYF. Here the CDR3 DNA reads TGTGCCAGCTCACCACAAAACAGCCTCTCTGGAAACACCATATATTTT.

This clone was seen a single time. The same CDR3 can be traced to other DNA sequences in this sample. The CDR3 region is CASSFDSRNTEAFF. The CDR3 nucleotides are TGTGCCAGCAGTTTTGACAGTAGGAACACTGAAGCTTTCTTT. The chain uses TRBV5-4 and TRBJ1-1, with a weak D call TRBD1 (5 bases). V was clipped by 5 bases and J by 1 base, with 12 bases between them. From germline, CDR1 is SGHNT and CDR2 YYREEE (reference sequence). The CDR3 is 14 residues long.